These 11 T cell receptor beta chains came from one sample sequenced in a study of CD4 T cells in relation to SARS-CoV-2 and coronaviruses. The unexposed donors gave CD4+ T cells in about 2010-2019, prior to COVID-19. Method: immunoSEQ multiplex PCR; TCRdb's copy keeps in-frame clones and lacks some. The data contain 50,000 to 70,000 clones, over 70% of them singletons. Sequenced sample: memory CD4+ T cells from PBMCs. All receptors come from a human donor in good health.

The J gene is TRBJ2-3, the V gene TRBV2; 7 positions match TRBD2. Germline V gene lookup returns CDR1 SNHLY and CDR2 FYNNEI. The CDR3 contains 14 residues. V lost 3 bases, J lost 7 bases, and 7 bases stayed unmatched. The CDR3 spells CASSDYRTRYTQYF. In nucleotides, the CDR3 is TGTGCCAGCAGTGATTACCGGACTAGGTATACGCAGTATTTT.

The chain uses TRBV2 and TRBJ2-7, with 7 bases lining up with TRBD1. V dropped 4 bases and J dropped 7; count of bases not matched to a gene: 13. The CDR3 contains 15 residues. Germline values: CDR1 SNHLY, CDR2 FYNNEI. The CDR3 DNA follows: TGTGCCAGCAGTGTAAACGCAGGCGCACAGGGGGAGCAGTACTTC. It codes for CASSVNAGAQGEQYF.

This chain uses TRBV7-3 with TRBJ2-3; 12 bases line up with TRBD2. V gave up 5 bases and J gave up 1 base; unmatched junction bases: 7. The CDR3 contains 17 residues. Germline lookup yields CDR1 SGHTA and CDR2 FQGTGA. CDR3 in DNA: TGTGCCAGCAGCCCATCCCGACTAGCGGGGGGCACAGATACGCAGTATTTT. Encoded protein: CASSPSRLAGGTDTQYF.

The CDR3 DNA follows: TGCGCCAGCAGCCCCCAGGGACGGATTAACTATGGCTACACCTTC. It is translated as CASSPQGRINYGYTF. The chain recombines TRBV5-1 with TRBJ1-2, with a possible D match to TRBD1 (5 bases). Germline V lookup: CDR1 SGHRS, CDR2 YFSETQ. This CDR3 is 15 amino acids long. V was shortened by 4 bases and J by 1 base, with 14 bases between the two germline ends.

This chain uses TRBV28 with TRBJ1-2, with D possibly TRBD1 on 5 matching bases. This CDR3 has 14 residues. Germline V gene data show CDR1 as MDHEN and CDR2 as SYDVKM. Trimming took 6 bases from V and 2 from J, leaving 13 bases between them. The CDR3 protein is CASSPPGVNYGYTF. The CDR3 DNA reads TGTGCCAGCAGCCCCCCGGGGGTAAACTATGGCTACACCTTC.

This sequence joins TRBV29-1 and TRBJ2-7; D might be TRBD1 (6 bases). The CDR3 consists of 11 residues. Germline loops: CDR1 SQVTM, CDR2 ANQGSEA. Trimming shortened V by 6 bases and J by 3 bases, and 9 bases separated the two germline ends. The CDR3 here is CSVGTYYEQYF. CDR3 DNA sequence: TGCAGCGTCGGGACATACTACGAGCAGTACTTC.

V and J are TRBV5-5 and TRBJ1-6; the D is unclear. V dropped 5 bases and J dropped 9 bases, with 27 bases sitting between them. CDR1 and CDR2 from the germline V gene are SGHKS and YYEKEE (reference sequence). This CDR3 has 18 amino acids. CDR3 in DNA: TGTGCCAGCAGTTTGTACCCCAGGAGTGCCGACCCCCCTTCACCCCTCCACTTT. Protein product: CASSLYPRSADPPSPLHF.

The chain's CDR3 is CASSQNGGELFF. The CDR3 DNA follows: TGTGCCAGCAGCCAAAACGGGGGGGAGCTGTTTTTT. This chain uses TRBV7-3 with TRBJ2-2, with D uncertain. Deletions cut 5 bases from V and 8 bases from J, with 9 bases between. The germline gives CDR1 SGHTA, CDR2 FQGTGA. CDR3 length: 12 residues.

This chain uses TRBV19 with TRBJ2-2; TRBD2 matches at 10 bases. Germline-derived CDR1 and CDR2 are LNHDA and SQIVND (reference sequence). The CDR3 sequence is 14 residues long. After removal of 6 bases from V and 7 bases from J, the junction contained 5 bases not matched to a gene. CDR3 coding DNA: TGTGCCAGTAGGGCTAGCGGGAGCGACGGGGAGCTGTTTTTT. Encoded protein: CASRASGSDGELFF.

V and J are TRBV6-1 and TRBJ1-4; 9 bases are shared with TRBD1. The germline V gene has CDR1 MNHNS and CDR2 SASEGT. J gave up 8 bases and V 4 bases, and 11 bases lay outside the gene matches. This CDR3 region has 16 residues. DNA of the CDR3: TGTGCCAGCAGTGTAAACTATGGACAGGGGAGGGAAAAACTGTTTTTT. This codes for CASSVNYGQGREKLFF.

This chain connects TRBV30 to TRBJ1-5; D unresolved. The germline V gene encodes CDR1 GTSNPN and CDR2 SVGIG (reference sequence). V was pared by 1 base and J by 5 bases, with 9 bases between. The CDR3 loop spans 13 amino acids. The chain's CDR3 is CAWSGGLDQPQHF. DNA for the CDR3: TGTGCCTGGAGTGGAGGGCTCGATCAGCCCCAGCATTTT.